This passage covers 4 T cell receptor beta chains from one sample sequenced in a study of blood T cell repertoires in COVID-19. Profiled with immunoSEQ multiplex PCR; TCRdb holds only in-frame clones, not every one. The data show 100,000 to 150,000 clones, with more than 65% seen just once and under 2.5% held by the top ten. Specimen: peripheral blood. The receptors derive from a woman in her 70s with acute or convalescent COVID-19.

Note on this clone: An end of the junction does not agree with germline; a read error may underlie this. The chain carries TRBV2 and TRBJ1-2; perhaps TRBD1 as D (6 bases). This CDR3 has 14 amino acids. Germline assignment: CDR1 SNHLY and CDR2 FYNNEI. The DNA for the CDR3 is TGTGCCAGCAGCGAAGACAGGATCTACTATGGCTACACCTTC. Amino acid sequence: CASSEDRIYYGYTF.

The chain links TRBV21-1 to TRBJ1-5; the table gives TRBD1 as D, unverified against the DNA. TRBV21-1 is noted as a pseudogene. The CDR3 totals 19 residues. The CDR3 DNA follows: TGTGCCAGCAGCAAAGTGATCCCACAAACGCTTAATAGCAATCAGCCCCAGCATTTT. Residues: CASSKVIPQTLNSNQPQHF.

This rearrangement joins TRBV9 to TRBJ1-2, with TRBD1 as a possible D gene (5 bases). Germline V gene data show CDR1 as SGDLS and CDR2 as YYNGEE. V was clipped by 0 bases and J by 5 bases, with 11 bases between them. The CDR3 spans 14 residues. CDR3 residues: CASSVDRGRYGYTF. The CDR3, as DNA: TGTGCCAGCAGCGTAGACCGGGGGAGGTATGGCTACACCTTC.

This clone was counted a few times. The rearrangement links TRBV19 to TRBJ1-4; D is perhaps TRBD1 (5 bases). Trimming left V 6 bases short and J 5 bases short, with 13 bases between. CDR3 size: 14 residues. The germline CDR1 and CDR2 sequences are LNHDA and SQIVND (reference sequence). Written as DNA, the CDR3 is TGTGCCAGTAGCCGTGTGACAGAGAATGAAAAACTGTTTTTT. Protein product: CASSRVTENEKLFF.